One T cell receptor (beta chain) is described in this entry. In its sample, this clonotype was seen many times. Its antigen specificity is not known. Base qualities are not at hand, and no much larger clone is one base apart. These data are taken from a study of T-cell reconstitution after alpha-beta-depleted transplantation in children listed by TCRdb under 2016. For the study in its entirety: The study quantitatively tracked T-cell immune reconstitution after TCRalphabeta/CD19-depleted allogeneic hematopoietic cell transplantation in children using TCR repertoire profiling.

The library was obtained by PCR. Sequencing relied on an Illumina HiSeq 2500. Molecular barcoding was employed in the preparation of TCR libraries, with unique molecular identifiers being used to normalize TCRbeta repertoire quantification. The raw public data were reprocessed by TCRdb itself: fastp quality trimming at Q25, MiXCR clonotype calling, in-frame beta chains only. Rows matching on CDR3 protein sequence are summarized as one entry with the most common DNA and genes. In this sample the table shows more than 400,000 distinct CDR3 sequences, over 9.5% of which occur a single time. The ten biggest clones cover 14% of the sample. The treatment or condition label, read with the paper, signifies: allogeneic hematopoietic cell transplantation with graft depleted of TCRalphabeta T cells and CD19 B cells. Transplant recipients were children who received TCRalphabeta/CD19-depleted allogeneic hematopoietic cell grafts.

What the research found in general, with its limitations: In some patients, the high TCRbeta diversity seen at day 60 was put down to recipient T cells and intrathymic progenitors that had survived conditioning. Apparently early alphabetaT-cell count recovery about two months after transplant reportedly relied on only several hundred rapidly expanded clones derived from non-depleted graft cells. Over the following months the frequencies of hyperexpanded clones went down, and after one year T-cell counts and TCRbeta diversity were mostly credited to newly produced T cells.

The starting material was PBMCs, mostly from graft donor cells, obtained 180 days after TCRalphabeta/CD19-depleted stem cell transplant. The sequence came from a female patient aged 2-9 years who had a stem cell transplant for aplastic anemia, so the T cells may come from the graft donor.

CDR3 region: CSVEVSAGYSTDTQYF. The nucleotide sequence is TGCAGCGTTGAAGTGTCGGCAGGGTATAGCACAGATACGCAGTATTTT. The chain is encoded by TRBV29-1 joined to TRBJ2-3; matching of 5 bases hints at TRBD1 as the D gene. Looking up the germline V gene yields CDR1 SQVTM and CDR2 ANQGSEA. V was cut back by 1 base and J by 0 bases, leaving a gap of 14 bases between them. Its CDR3 holds 16 amino acids, cysteine through phenylalanine. The CDR3 DNA has 48 bases and is translated from base 1.